Listed here are 30 T cell receptor beta chains from one sample, sequenced in a study of T cells in Graves' hyperthyroidism and ophthalmopathy. Using RNA transcripts as the source, TCR beta CDR3 regions were amplified. The TCR CDR3 first-round RT-PCR relied on the HTBI primer set. TCRdb passed the multiplex PCR reads through MiXCR, listing each CDR3 protein once. This table holds hundreds of thousands of distinct CDR3 sequences, over 12% found once. The sequenced sample consisted of blood. These receptor sequences come from a middle-aged woman with Graves' ophthalmopathy.

This clonotype was observed once. The chain links TRBV28 to TRBJ1-6, with unresolved D. Germline loops: CDR1 MDHEN, CDR2 SYDVKM. Trimming pared 5 bases from V and 3 bases from J, leaving 11 bases between. This CDR3 contains 15 residues. The CDR3 loop reads CASSTSEGYNSPLHF. The CDR3 DNA reads as TGTGCCAGCAGTACTTCAGAGGGCTATAATTCACCCCTCCACTTT.

This clonotype appeared many times. The rearrangement joins TRBV30 to TRBJ1-1; tentative D call: TRBD1 (5 bases). The CDR3 has 14 residues. CDR1 and CDR2 from the germline V gene are GTSNPN and SVGIG (reference sequence). V shed 5 bases and J shed 11 bases, with 24 bases lying between them. The CDR3 spells CAWGGYTPPWGAFF. The CDR3 DNA sequence: TGTGCCTGGGGGGGGTACACTCCCCCATGGGGCGCTTTCTTT. Full variable domain (remainder filled in from reference TRBV30 and TRBJ1-1): SQTIHQWPATLVQPVGSPLSLECTVEGTSNPNLYWYRQAAGRGLQLLFYSVGIGQISSEVPQNLSASRPQDRQFILSSKKLLLSDSGFYLCAWGGYTPPWGAFFGQGTRLTVV.

This clonotype was counted ten times or more. The CDR3 sequence: CASPPFPEAFF. DNA for the CDR3: TGTGCCAGCCCACCCTTCCCTGAAGCTTTCTTT. The genes are TRBV9 and TRBJ1-1; the D is unclear. The germline V and J ends were trimmed by 7 bases and 6 bases, with 10 bases remaining between them. CDR1 SGDLS and CDR2 YYNGEE come from the germline V gene. The CDR3 totals 11 residues.

This rearrangement joins TRBV9 to TRBJ2-7, with D perhaps TRBD2 (6 bases). The CDR3 sequence is 14 residues long. Per germline, CDR1 SGDLS and CDR2 YYNGEE. V lost 0 bases and J 6 bases, leaving 13 bases between the germline ends. The CDR3 DNA reads as TGTGCCAGCAGCGTAGGACTAGAAGCCGTCGAGCAGTACTTC. Protein sequence: CASSVGLEAVEQYF.

This clonotype was counted ten times or more. The chain has TRBV28 and TRBJ2-4; 8 bases map to TRBD1. Looked up from germline, CDR1 is MDHEN and CDR2 is SYDVKM. Germline trimming cut 3 bases from V and 8 bases from J; bases unmatched to any gene: 6. CDR3 size: 14 residues. CDR3 region: CASSLTGDADIQYF. As DNA, the CDR3 is TGTGCCAGCAGTTTGACAGGGGATGCGGACATTCAGTACTTC. The full variable domain, in which reference TRBV28 and TRBJ2-4 provide the parts outside the CDR3, is DVKVTQSSRYLVKRTGEKVFLECVQDMDHENMFWYRQDPGLGLRLIYFSYDVKMKEKGDIPEGYSVSREKKERFSLILESASTNQTSMYLCASSLTGDADIQYFGAGTRLSVL.

This clonotype was found many times. The chain uses TRBV27 and TRBJ1-1; D is possibly TRBD1 (5 bases). Deletions cut 6 bases from V and 5 bases from J, with 13 bases between. The CDR3 extends over 13 amino acids. Per the germline V gene, CDR1 is MNHEY and CDR2 is SMNVEV (reference sequence). CDR3 nucleotide sequence: TGTGCCAGCAGCCCCTGGGGGGGTACTGAAGCTTTCTTT. As protein: CASSPWGGTEAFF.

The table lists this clonotype with many counts. The CDR3 nucleotides read TGCAGCGTTGCAAGGGACCGAGTTAACTATGGCTACACCTTC. The encoded protein is CSVARDRVNYGYTF. The V call is TRBV29-1, the J call TRBJ1-2, with a weak D call TRBD1 (5 bases). This CDR3 has 14 amino acids. In germline, CDR1 is SQVTM, CDR2 ANQGSEA. Trimming shortened V by 4 bases and J by 1 base, and 13 bases separated the two germline ends.

This chain links TRBV3-1 with TRBJ2-7; maybe TRBD2 (6 bases). V gave up 0 bases and J gave up 10 bases, with 16 bases separating them. Germline lookup yields CDR1 LGHDT and CDR2 YNNKEL (reference sequence). This CDR3 comprises 14 residues. CDR3 region: CASSQEVNSGRQYF. The CDR3 nucleotides read TGTGCCAGCAGCCAAGAGGTCAATAGCGGTAGACAGTACTTC.

For the CDR3, the DNA is TGTGCCAGCAGCCACGGCCGCGGAGAACAGGGCTACACCTTC. Amino acids: CASSHGRGEQGYTF. The chain is built from TRBV7-2 and TRBJ1-2; D not certain. Trimming removed 5 bases from V and 8 bases from J, with 18 bases in between. Germline assignment: CDR1 SGHTA and CDR2 FQGNSA. This CDR3 has 14 amino acids.

This clonotype was found a few times. A read error may produce the germline difference seen at one junction end. The chain uses TRBV7-3 and TRBJ1-2; tentatively, D is TRBD1 (6 bases). The germline CDR1 and CDR2 sequences are SGHTA and FQGTGA. The CDR3 loop spans 13 amino acids. CDR3 coding DNA: TGTGCCAACAGCTCAGGGGATGCTTCCGGCTACACCTTC. This encodes CANSSGDASGYTF.

This clonotype was observed many times. V is TRBV5-8 and J is TRBJ1-2, with D unresolved. CDR1 and CDR2 (germline): SGHTS, YDEGEE. V was trimmed by 0 bases and J by 6 bases, leaving 12 bases between them. This CDR3 has 14 residues. In DNA, the CDR3 is TGTGCCAGCAGCTTGGTCCCGTCAGGAGATGGCTACACCTTC. It encodes CASSLVPSGDGYTF. The full variable domain, completed using reference TRBV5-8 and TRBJ1-2, is EAGVTQSPTHLIKTRGQQATLRCSPISGHTSVYWYQQALGLGLQFLLWYDEGEERNRGNFPPRFSGRQFPNYSSELNVNALELEDSALYLCASSLVPSGDGYTFGSGTRLTVV.

Regarding this clonotype: A clone one base away is much larger, so this may be a read error. The genes are TRBV6-2 or TRBV6-3 and TRBJ2-7; 11 bases are shared with TRBD2. CDR1 MNHEY and CDR2 SVGEGT come from the germline V gene. The CDR3 length is 15 residues. V was clipped by 2 bases and J by 2 bases; unmatched bases: 2. The chain's CDR3 is CASSYGLAGTYEQYF. The CDR3 DNA reads TGTGCCAGCAGTTACGGACTAGCGGGTACCTACGAGCAGTACTTC.

The chain employs TRBV11-1 and TRBJ2-4; 13 bases match TRBD2. From germline, CDR1 is SGHAT and CDR2 FQDESV (reference sequence). This CDR3 region has 18 residues. V gave up 4 bases and J gave up 1 base; unmatched junction bases: 7. In nucleotides, the CDR3 is TGTGCCAGCAGCTCAACTAGCGGGAGGGCTCTGGCCAAAAACATTCAGTACTTC. It specifies CASSSTSGRALAKNIQYF.

The chain is built from TRBV10-3 and TRBJ2-7, with D tentatively TRBD2 (5 bases). CDR3 length equals 11 residues. The germline V and J ends were trimmed by 4 bases and 8 bases, with 9 bases remaining between them. Germline V gene lookup returns CDR1 ENHRY and CDR2 SYGVKD. DNA of the CDR3: TGTGCCATCAGTGGAGGGAACAAGCAGTACTTC. This codes for CAISGGNKQYF.

The V gene is TRBV6-1, the J gene TRBJ1-1; 7 bases line up with TRBD1. The germline CDR1 and CDR2 sequences are MNHNS and SASEGT. The CDR3 covers 14 residues. Unmatched junction bases numbered 11, after V lost 2 bases and J lost 11 bases. CDR3: CASSEYRDRVMAFF. For the CDR3, the DNA is TGTGCCAGCAGTGAATATAGAGACAGGGTTATGGCTTTCTTT.

This clonotype was seen many times. The V and J genes are TRBV28 and TRBJ2-5, with 13 bases matching TRBD2. CDR3 length: 15 residues. CDR1 is MDHEN, CDR2 SYDVKM, per germline. V dropped 3 bases and J dropped 7; count of bases not matched to a gene: 5. This CDR3 reads CASSFHRLAGGTQYF. The CDR3 nucleotides read TGTGCCAGCAGTTTTCATCGACTAGCGGGGGGGACCCAGTACTTC.

This clonotype was seen many times. This chain uses TRBV20-1 with TRBJ1-5, with 7 positions matching TRBD1. Germline loops: CDR1 DFQATT, CDR2 SNEGSKA (reference sequence). There are 14 residues in the CDR3. V lost 1 base to trimming and J lost 4 bases; unmatched junction nucleotides: 4. The CDR3 DNA sequence: TGCAGTGCTAGAGGACAGGGTGGAAATCAGCCCCAGCATTTT. It specifies CSARGQGGNQPQHF.

This clonotype was counted many times. The V call is TRBV7-2, the J call TRBJ1-2; D unclear. This CDR3 contains 13 residues. The germline V gene has CDR1 SGHTA and CDR2 FQGNSA. Trimming pared 5 bases from V and 5 bases from J, leaving 12 bases between. The CDR3 sequence: CASSLNSLYGYTF. The DNA of the CDR3 is TGTGCCAGCAGCCTCAATTCATTATATGGCTACACCTTC.

This clonotype was seen only a few times. The chain uses TRBV2 and TRBJ1-1; unclear D gene. CDR1 and CDR2 (germline): SNHLY, FYNNEI. Deletions cut 10 bases from V and 3 bases from J, with 18 bases between. This CDR3 has 14 residues. As DNA, the CDR3 is TGTGCCAACCATCGACGCGACGGGGACACTGAAGCTTTCTTT. Its protein product is CANHRRDGDTEAFF.

At least ten counts were recorded for this clonotype. This chain connects TRBV20-1 to TRBJ1-5; D not certain. Germline V gene data show CDR1 as DFQATT and CDR2 as SNEGSKA (reference sequence). The CDR3 runs 14 residues. Trimming cost V 5 bases and J 0 bases, with 11 bases left between them. CDR3 DNA sequence: TGCAGTGCTGGCGGACGGAATAGCAATCAGCCCCAGCATTTT. The encoded protein is CSAGGRNSNQPQHF.

This clonotype was counted at least ten times. The genes are TRBV29-1 and TRBJ2-7, with 10 bases fitting TRBD2. This CDR3 has 15 amino acids. From germline, CDR1 is SQVTM and CDR2 ANQGSEA. V lost 2 bases, J lost 3 bases, and 7 bases stayed unmatched. For the CDR3, the DNA is TGCAGCGTTGAATCCGGGACTAGCGATTACTACGAGCAGTACTTC. This gives the protein CSVESGTSDYYEQYF.

V usage is TRBV10-3 and J usage is TRBJ2-5; 9 nucleotides align to TRBD2. Germline CDR1 is ENHRY and CDR2 is SYGVKD. J lost 3 bases, V lost 2 bases, and 10 bases had no gene match. The CDR3 runs to 17 residues. CDR3 in DNA: TGTGCCATCAGTGAGACCCTCTTCGCGGGAGGGGAAGAGACCCAGTACTTC. Its protein product is CAISETLFAGGEETQYF.

This clonotype has at least ten counts. The gene calls are TRBV6-5 and TRBJ1-5, with D unresolved. This CDR3 has 17 amino acids. Germline V lookup: CDR1 MNHEY, CDR2 SVGAGI. V lost 0 bases, J lost 1 base, and 13 bases lay in between. CDR3: CASSYSRHQSSNQPQHF. CDR3 sequence (DNA): TGTGCCAGCAGTTACTCGAGACACCAAAGCAGCAATCAGCCCCAGCATTTT.

This clonotype has only a few counts. The V and J genes are TRBV2 and TRBJ2-2; 7 nucleotides agree with TRBD2. This CDR3 comprises 17 residues. The germline CDR1 and CDR2 sequences are SNHLY and FYNNEI. Trimming cost V 1 base and J 2 bases; bases outside gene matches: 7. In DNA form, the CDR3 reads TGTGCCAGCAGTGAAGGGGTCGGGAGGCTCAACACCGGGGAGCTGTTTTTT. Its translation: CASSEGVGRLNTGELFF. The whole variable domain, remainder taken from reference TRBV2 and TRBJ2-2, is EPEVTQTPSHQVTQMGQEVILRCVPISNHLYFYWYRQILGQKVEFLVSFYNNEISEKSEIFDDQFSVERPDGSNFTLKIRSTKLEDSAMYFCASSEGVGRLNTGELFFGEGSRLTVL.

This clonotype was recorded at least ten times. At one boundary the junction diverges from the germline segment, which might be a read error. This chain uses TRBV19 with TRBJ1-5; possible D gene TRBD1, 6 bases. Germline V gene data show CDR1 as LNHDA and CDR2 as SQIVND (reference sequence). This CDR3 has 15 residues. CDR3 DNA sequence: TGTGCCAGTGGTATCCGCAGGGGAGGCAATCAGCCCCAGCATTTT. It specifies CASGIRRGGNQPQHF.

At least ten counts were recorded for this clonotype. The gene calls are TRBV6-8 and TRBJ1-1; no clear D. Germline assignment: CDR1 MNHGY and CDR2 SAAAGT. This CDR3 comprises 13 residues. V dropped 7 bases and J dropped 0 bases, with 9 bases sitting between them. CDR3 amino acids: CASIARLNTEAFF. Here the CDR3 DNA reads TGTGCCAGCATAGCGCGACTGAACACTGAAGCTTTCTTT.

This clonotype was detected ten times or more. The V gene is TRBV7-2, the J gene TRBJ2-7; D possibly corresponds to TRBD2 (6 bases). Germline values: CDR1 SGHTA, CDR2 FQGNSA. Trimming removed 0 bases at V and 5 bases at J, with 8 bases between. The CDR3 runs to 13 residues. In nucleotides, the CDR3 is TGTGCCAGCAGCTTAGCGGGAGGACACGAGCAGTACTTC. Translated, it gives CASSLAGGHEQYF.

Ten or more counts support this clonotype. The J gene is TRBJ2-7, the V gene TRBV5-1, with 7 positions matching TRBD1. There are 15 residues in the CDR3. Per the germline V gene, CDR1 is SGHRS and CDR2 is YFSETQ. J gave up 2 bases and V 4 bases, and 9 bases lay outside the gene matches. The CDR3 coding sequence is TGCGCCAGCAGCCCCCGGACAGGAACAGCCTACGAGCAGTACTTC. Its translation is CASSPRTGTAYEQYF. Full variable domain (outside the CDR3, taken from reference TRBV5-1 and TRBJ2-7): KAGVTQTPRYLIKTRGQQVTLSCSPISGHRSVSWYQQTPGQGLQFLFEYFSETQRNKGNFPGRFSGRQFSNSRSEMNVSTLELGDSALYLCASSPRTGTAYEQYFGPGTRLTVT.

In its sample, this clonotype was seen a few times. CDR3 sequence: CASSVVLAGVNEQFF. The CDR3 DNA is TGTGCCAGCAGCGTAGTACTAGCGGGAGTTAATGAGCAGTTCTTC. The rearrangement uses TRBV9 and TRBJ2-1; TRBD2 matches 11 bases. Per germline, CDR1 SGDLS and CDR2 YYNGEE. The CDR3 runs 15 residues. The V segment lost 0 bases and the J segment 7 bases; nucleotides outside the gene matches: 3.

This clonotype occurred many times. This chain joins TRBV30 and TRBJ2-2; D remains unclear. With 4 bases removed from V and 3 bases from J, the gap between germline ends came to 6 bases. Per germline, CDR1 GTSNPN and CDR2 SVGIG (reference sequence). CDR3 length: 12 residues. CDR3 protein: CAWKGYTGELFF. The CDR3 nucleotides are TGTGCCTGGAAGGGTTACACCGGGGAGCTGTTTTTT.